This TCR beta chain originates from a study of cytomegalovirus exposure and HLA in healthy donors. Study findings and constraints: Overall, approximately 150 TCR beta chains were annotated as cytomegalovirus-associated.

As regards this clone: Its antigen is not identified.

The PCR had 60 Vbeta and 13 Jbeta primers. Clones were sequenced by immunoSEQ multiplex PCR, and TCRdb holds only the in-frame ones, with some missing. The data show some 150,000 clones, with around 79% seen just once and about 2.8% held by the top ten. CDR1 and CDR2 from the germline V gene are SQVTM and ANQGSEA. The CDR3 is 12 amino acids. The ends were cut back, 3 bases at V and 4 bases at J, with 7 bases in the middle. This TCR was recovered from a male donor in good health and CMV-seronegative. The rearrangement links TRBV29-1 to TRBJ2-4; D uncertain. The source material was PBMCs. CDR3 bases: TGCAGCGTTGAGGTACAGAAAAACATTCAGTACTTC. This codes for CSVEVQKNIQYF.